This is a list of T cell receptor beta chains from one sample in a study of T-cell memory formation after mild COVID-19. TCRdb passed the 5' RACE reads through MiXCR, listing each CDR3 protein once. The data hold 500,000 to 550,000 distinct CDR3 sequences, with about a fifth observed a single time. The sequencing sample was made of PBMCs or a T cell subset sorted from them (not recorded which). The receptors come from an adult woman who had mild COVID-19 (a few samples of this study predate the infection). Cell type and time point are not known. CDR3s include the opening cysteine and the closing phenylalanine or tryptophan. D genes are given only for firm matches. Rows may omit the clone size; those that give it use once, few, many or a size class.

j_call clone_size v_call d_call cdr3_aa cdr3_nt
TRBJ1-1 few TRBV3-1 NA CASQERGLTEAFF TGTGCCAGCCAAGAGAGAGGCCTCACTGAAGCTTTCTTT
TRBJ2-7 NA TRBV20-1 NA CSAVPGEPYEQYF TGCAGTGCCGTCCCCGGGGAGCCCTACGAGCAGTACTTC
TRBJ1-1 NA TRBV20-1 TRBD1 CSSPTGWYTEAFF TGCAGTTCACCGACAGGGTGGTACACTGAAGCTTTCTTT
TRBJ2-5 few TRBV12-3/TRBV12-4 NA CASSLSPGETQYF TGTGCCAGCAGTTTATCCCCCGGAGAGACCCAGTACTTC
TRBJ2-1 few TRBV10-3 NA CAISVVSSYNEQFF TGTGCCATCAGTGTTGTGAGCTCCTACAATGAGCAGTTCTTC
TRBJ1-4 NA TRBV4-2 NA CASSQEGEEKLFF TGTGCCAGCAGCCAAGAGGGGGAAGAAAAACTGTTTTTT
TRBJ2-3 NA TRBV6-4 NA CASSDSLGAADTQYF TGTGCCAGCAGTGACTCTCTGGGGGCGGCAGATACGCAGTATTTT
TRBJ1-2 NA TRBV7-8 NA CASSPDNGYTF TGTGCCAGCAGCCCAGACAATGGCTACACCTTC
TRBJ1-1 few TRBV12-3/TRBV12-4 NA CASSLGGEDTEAFF TGTGCCAGCAGTTTAGGGGGCGAGGACACTGAAGCTTTCTTT
TRBJ2-1 few TRBV12-3/TRBV12-4 NA CASSLAWGNEQFF TGTGCCAGCAGTTTGGCGTGGGGTAATGAGCAGTTCTTC
TRBJ2-7 NA TRBV7-9 TRBD2 CASIPLGASGSYEQYF TGTGCCAGCATCCCCCTAGGGGCTAGCGGGAGCTACGAGCAGTACTTC
TRBJ1-2 NA TRBV19 NA CASHRTENYGYTF TGTGCCAGCCATAGGACGGAGAACTATGGCTACACCTTC
TRBJ2-7 few TRBV5-6 TRBD1 CASSLGTGIHEQYF TGTGCCAGCAGCTTGGGGACAGGGATCCACGAGCAGTACTTC
TRBJ2-7 NA TRBV7-2 NA CASSLVDVYEQYF TGTGCCAGCAGCTTAGTAGACGTCTACGAGCAGTACTTC
TRBJ2-7 NA TRBV15 NA CATSREDSAGSYEQYF TGTGCCACCAGCAGAGAGGACTCAGCAGGATCCTACGAGCAGTACTTC
TRBJ1-6 NA TRBV7-3 NA CASSVDSAYNSPLHF TGTGCCAGCAGCGTCGATAGCGCCTATAATTCACCCCTCCACTTT
TRBJ2-7 NA TRBV6-2/TRBV6-3 NA CASTDRPAEQYF TGTGCCAGCACCGATAGACCCGCGGAGCAGTACTTC
TRBJ1-6 NA TRBV20-1 NA CSASRVRPNSPLHF TGCAGTGCTAGTAGGGTCAGGCCGAATTCACCCCTCCACTTT
TRBJ1-1 few TRBV15 NA CATSPRTANTEAFF TGTGCCACCAGCCCAAGGACCGCGAACACTGAAGCTTTCTTT
TRBJ2-7 NA TRBV7-2 TRBD2 CASSLGLAGPYEQYF TGTGCCAGCAGCTTGGGACTAGCGGGACCTTACGAGCAGTACTTC
TRBJ2-1 NA TRBV19 TRBD2 CASTPGLLAGDNEQFF TGTGCCAGTACTCCCGGGTTGCTAGCGGGGGACAATGAGCAGTTCTTC
TRBJ2-7 few TRBV27 TRBD1 CASSSTTGGYYEQYF TGTGCCAGCAGTTCCACGACAGGGGGCTACTACGAGCAGTACTTC
TRBJ1-4 few TRBV12-3/TRBV12-4 TRBD1 CASSPIRGQGGGEKLFF TGTGCCAGCAGCCCGATACGAGGACAGGGAGGAGGTGAAAAACTGTTTTTT
TRBJ2-5 few TRBV7-9 NA CASSLGSTETQYF TGTGCCAGCAGCTTAGGAAGTACGGAGACCCAGTACTTC
TRBJ1-5 few TRBV2 NA CASSPDSLLAPQHF TGTGCCAGCAGTCCAGACAGCCTCCTTGCGCCCCAGCATTTT
TRBJ2-5 NA TRBV7-2 TRBD2 CASSLQRTSGMSETQYF TGTGCCAGCAGCCTTCAACGGACTAGCGGGATGTCAGAGACCCAGTACTTC
TRBJ2-1 many TRBV7-8 NA CASSLARYNEQFF TGTGCCAGCAGCTTAGCGCGGTACAATGAGCAGTTCTTC
TRBJ1-3 few TRBV4-1 NA CASSHPTGDSGNTIYF TGCGCCAGCAGCCACCCGACAGGCGACTCTGGAAACACCATATATTTT
TRBJ1-2 NA TRBV6-5 NA CASTNQGRSGYTF TGTGCCAGCACCAACCAGGGCAGGAGTGGCTACACCTTC
TRBJ2-1 NA TRBV7-9 NA CASSFPGDSYNEQFF TGTGCCAGCAGCTTCCCGGGGGACTCCTACAATGAGCAGTTCTTC
TRBJ1-3 many TRBV7-8 NA CASSPPGGNTIYF TGTGCCAGCAGCCCCCCTGGAGGAAACACCATATATTTT
TRBJ2-1 NA TRBV25-1 NA CASSDSINWNEQFF TGTGCCAGCAGTGATAGTATCAATTGGAATGAGCAGTTCTTC
TRBJ1-2 NA TRBV6-1 NA CASKLIYGYTF TGTGCCAGCAAGCTGATCTATGGCTACACCTTC
TRBJ1-1 NA TRBV3-1 NA CASSYTSNTEAFF TGTGCCAGCAGCTACACCTCGAACACTGAAGCTTTCTTT